This passage covers 27 T cell receptor beta chains from one sample sequenced in a study of blood T cell repertoires in COVID-19. This table comes from immunoSEQ multiplex PCR, and its TCRdb copy is limited to in-frame clones, with some not included. The sample contains around 20,000 clones, about 87% of which appear only once. The specimen sequenced was peripheral blood. Source of these receptors: a human donor in a cohort sampled during active COVID-19.

V is TRBV19 and J is TRBJ2-2; 7 bases match TRBD1. The CDR3 is 14 residues long. Unmatched junction bases numbered 7, after V lost 6 bases and J lost 6 bases. Germline V lookup: CDR1 LNHDA, CDR2 SQIVND (reference sequence). CDR3 amino acids: CASREDRVAGELFF. The CDR3 DNA reads TGTGCCAGTAGAGAAGACAGGGTCGCCGGGGAGCTGTTTTTT.

This rearrangement joins TRBV28 to TRBJ2-5, with 9 positions matching TRBD2. The CDR3 runs 15 residues. The V segment lost 7 bases and the J segment 7 bases; nucleotides outside the gene matches: 13. Germline CDR1 and CDR2: MDHEN and SYDVKM. The CDR3 region has the DNA TGTGCCAGCACCCACCGGCGGGAGGGCCGAGGGACCCAGTACTTC. As protein: CASTHRREGRGTQYF.

This clone was counted once. The chain employs TRBV4-3 and TRBJ2-1; 8 bases are a match to TRBD2. The CDR3 spans 17 residues. CDR1 is LGHNA, CDR2 YSLEER, per germline. After removal of 4 bases from V and 0 bases from J, the junction contained 8 bases not matched to a gene. The CDR3 DNA sequence: TGCGCCAGCAGCCCCGGGACTAGGGACCGCTCCTACAATGAGCAGTTCTTC. Protein product: CASSPGTRDRSYNEQFF.

The chain combines TRBV2 with TRBJ1-1; D might be TRBD1 (6 bases). In germline, CDR1 is SNHLY, CDR2 FYNNEI. Trimming cost V 3 bases and J 3 bases, with 8 bases left between them. The CDR3 runs 13 residues. The CDR3 loop reads CASSEGAYTEAFF. Written as DNA, the CDR3 is TGTGCCAGCAGTGAGGGGGCGTACACTGAAGCTTTCTTT.

This chain links TRBV6-1 with TRBJ1-5, with D perhaps TRBD1 (6 bases). This CDR3 has 17 amino acids. The germline gives CDR1 MNHNS, CDR2 SASEGT. V was clipped by 3 bases and J by 2 bases, with 17 bases between them. The CDR3 nucleotides read TGTGCCAGCAGTGACCCGGCAGGGGCAAGGGGCAATCAGCCCCAGCATTTT. Amino acid sequence: CASSDPAGARGNQPQHF.

The CDR3: CASSPARGELFF. DNA of the CDR3: TGTGCCAGCTCACCAGCGAGAGGGGAGCTGTTTTTT. The chain employs TRBV18 and TRBJ2-2; unclear D gene. This CDR3 spans 12 amino acids. The germline V gene has CDR1 KGHSH and CDR2 LQKENI. V gave up 2 bases and J gave up 8 bases, with 6 bases separating them.

CDR3 in DNA: TGTGCCAGCAGCTTGTTCGCAGGGGGGTACTCTGGAAACACCATATATTTT. Protein sequence: CASSLFAGGYSGNTIYF. This rearrangement joins TRBV5-6 to TRBJ1-3, with 7 bases fitting TRBD1. The CDR3 sequence is 17 residues long. V shed 1 base, J shed 0 bases, and the junction held 7 bases outside the gene matches. The germline V gene encodes CDR1 SGHDT and CDR2 YYEEEE.

This clone appeared once. The chain employs TRBV2 and TRBJ1-4; D gene uncertain. The germline CDR1 and CDR2 sequences are SNHLY and FYNNEI. CDR3 length equals 14 residues. Trimming removed 8 bases at V and 1 base at J, with 11 bases between. CDR3 region: CASQQVGTNEKLFF. CDR3 coding DNA: TGTGCCAGCCAGCAGGTCGGAACTAATGAAAAACTGTTTTTT.

The chain recombines TRBV3-1 (or the pseudogene TRBV3-2) with TRBJ2-7, with D perhaps matching TRBD2 (5 bases). Germline CDR1 and CDR2: LGHDT and YNNKEL (reference sequence). Trimming cost V 0 bases and J 8 bases, with 17 bases left between them. CDR3 size: 15 residues. The CDR3 sequence: CASSQDPGMSTKQYF. The CDR3 region has the DNA TGTGCCAGCAGCCAAGATCCGGGAATGTCTACGAAGCAGTACTTC.

The chain employs TRBV18 and TRBJ2-1; TRBD2 matches 11 bases. Germline V gene data show CDR1 as KGHSH and CDR2 as LQKENI. V lost 4 bases to trimming and J lost 7 bases; unmatched junction nucleotides: 3. This CDR3 comprises 14 residues. The CDR3 sequence is CASSLAGGSNEQFF. The CDR3 DNA is TGTGCCAGCTCACTAGCGGGAGGGAGTAATGAGCAGTTCTTC.

The chain employs TRBV6-2 or TRBV6-3 and TRBJ1-5; 12 bases fit TRBD1. Germline V gene sequence: CDR1 MNHEY, CDR2 SVGEGT. The CDR3 totals 16 residues. V shed 2 bases and J 7 bases; nucleotides not matched to a gene: 6. The CDR3 bases are TGTGCCAGCAGTTACGCCGGGACAGGGGGCGGGCAGCCCCAGCATTTT. Its translation: CASSYAGTGGGQPQHF.

CDR3 sequence: CASSSMSHYSYNSPLHF. For the CDR3, the DNA is TGTGCCAGCAGCTCCATGTCTCACTACTCCTATAATTCACCCCTCCACTTT. The rearrangement uses TRBV9 and TRBJ1-6; D unresolved. Germline CDR1 is SGDLS and CDR2 is YYNGEE. V lost 4 bases and J 0 bases, leaving 14 bases between the germline ends. This CDR3 is 17 amino acids long.

This CDR3 reads CASSLRGDHYEQYF. CDR3 bases: TGTGCCAGCTCACTCCGGGGGGACCACTACGAGCAGTACTTC. The chain has TRBV18 and TRBJ2-7; 7 bases align to TRBD2. Trimming cost V 4 bases and J 3 bases; bases outside gene matches: 6. The CDR3 contains 14 residues. Germline assignment: CDR1 KGHSH and CDR2 LQKENI.

This sequence joins TRBV27 and TRBJ2-3, with 10 bases that match TRBD1. CDR1 is MNHEY and CDR2 is SMNVEV in the germline V gene (reference sequence). The CDR3 is 15 amino acids. V was clipped by 2 bases and J by 2 bases; unmatched bases: 1. The CDR3 reads CASSLRQGATDTQYF. The CDR3 DNA reads TGTGCCAGCAGTTTAAGACAGGGGGCCACAGATACGCAGTATTTT.

This clone turned up a few times. The chain links TRBV27 to TRBJ2-7, with D possibly being TRBD1 (6 bases). The germline gives CDR1 MNHEY, CDR2 SMNVEV (reference sequence). The CDR3 consists of 12 residues. V lost 6 bases, J lost 6 bases, and 12 bases lay in between. The CDR3 DNA reads TGTGCCAGCAGAAATGTAGGGGGCGAGCAGTACTTC. It yields the protein CASRNVGGEQYF.

The chain employs TRBV7-2 and TRBJ2-1, with D perhaps matching TRBD1 (6 bases). CDR3 length: 16 amino acids. The V end lost 5 bases, the J end lost 3 bases, and 17 bases lay between the germline ends. Germline CDR1 is SGHTA and CDR2 is FQGNSA. This CDR3 is CASSTRDTSGYNEQFF. The CDR3, as DNA: TGTGCCAGCAGCACAAGGGACACTTCTGGCTACAATGAGCAGTTCTTC.

V is TRBV5-5 and J is TRBJ1-5; D uncertain. The germline V and J ends were trimmed by 0 bases and 0 bases, with 7 bases remaining between them. This CDR3 is 15 amino acids long. Germline V gene lookup returns CDR1 SGHKS and CDR2 YYEKEE (reference sequence). In DNA, the CDR3 is TGTGCCAGCAGCTTGGCCCTCTATAGCAATCAGCCCCAGCATTTT. Protein: CASSLALYSNQPQHF.

The sample holds one count of this clone. The chain uses TRBV24-1 and TRBJ2-4, with D possibly matching TRBD2 (6 bases). The germline gives CDR1 KGHDR, CDR2 SFDVKD. The CDR3 has 15 residues. The germline V and J ends were trimmed by 4 bases and 0 bases, with 9 bases remaining between them. The CDR3 region is CATSEQEGAKNIQYF. In nucleotides, the CDR3 is TGTGCCACCAGTGAACAGGAGGGAGCCAAAAACATTCAGTACTTC.

The chain is built from TRBV28 and TRBJ2-7, with TRBD2 matching 8 bases. CDR3 length: 13 amino acids. CDR1 MDHEN and CDR2 SYDVKM come from the germline V gene. J gave up 2 bases and V 7 bases, and 4 bases lay outside the gene matches. Here the CDR3 DNA reads TGTGCCAGCACCGGGACTAGAGCCTACGAGCAGTACTTC. Its translation is CASTGTRAYEQYF.

The gene calls are TRBV3-1 (or the pseudogene TRBV3-2) and TRBJ1-5; 7 nucleotides agree with TRBD1. CDR3 length: 14 amino acids. Unmatched junction bases numbered 2, after V lost 3 bases and J lost 3 bases. Germline V gene data show CDR1 as LGHDT and CDR2 as YNNKEL (reference sequence). The CDR3 is CASSHDRVNQPQHF. The CDR3 bases are TGTGCCAGCAGCCACGACAGGGTCAATCAGCCCCAGCATTTT.

This clone came up once. The gene calls are TRBV5-1 and TRBJ1-4; 10 nucleotides align to TRBD1. Trimming cost V 4 bases and J 8 bases; bases outside gene matches: 11. From germline, CDR1 is SGHRS and CDR2 YFSETQ. The CDR3 extends over 16 amino acids. The CDR3 spells CASSPIPGTGVEKLFF. In DNA, the CDR3 is TGCGCCAGCAGCCCTATCCCCGGGACAGGGGTAGAAAAACTGTTTTTT.

The chain couples TRBV18 to TRBJ2-5; perhaps TRBD2 as D (6 bases). The CDR3 spans 15 residues. Germline loops: CDR1 KGHSH, CDR2 LQKENI. Trimming took 2 bases from V and 4 from J, leaving 14 bases between them. The CDR3: CASSPSGGFGETQYF. In DNA form, the CDR3 reads TGTGCCAGCTCACCAAGCGGAGGGTTCGGAGAGACCCAGTACTTC.

The chain employs TRBV29-1 and TRBJ1-1; TRBD1 matches at 7 bases. The CDR3 is made up of 13 amino acids. Germline loops: CDR1 SQVTM, CDR2 ANQGSEA. J gave up 2 bases and V 4 bases, and 4 bases lay outside the gene matches. The CDR3 DNA reads as TGCAGCGTTGTGGACAGGCTAAACACTGAAGCTTTCTTT. This translates into CSVVDRLNTEAFF.

The gene calls are TRBV6-1 and TRBJ2-3; D possibly corresponds to TRBD2 (5 bases). The germline gives CDR1 MNHNS, CDR2 SASEGT. The ends were cut back, 1 base at V and 2 bases at J, with 19 bases in the middle. This CDR3 has 18 residues. The CDR3 spells CASSEVSGGFGNTDTQYF. CDR3 DNA sequence: TGTGCCAGCAGTGAAGTGAGCGGCGGCTTTGGGAACACAGATACGCAGTATTTT.

The chain combines TRBV7-3 with TRBJ2-1; the D is unclear. This CDR3 region has 13 residues. Between the trimmed V and J ends, which lost 2 bases and 3 bases, there was a span of 5 bases. Germline values: CDR1 SGHTA, CDR2 FQGTGA. The CDR3 reads CASSLGHYNEQFF. CDR3 DNA sequence: TGTGCCAGCAGCTTAGGGCACTACAATGAGCAGTTCTTC.

V usage is TRBV9 and J usage is TRBJ2-3, with 8 bases identical to TRBD2. Germline V CDR1 and CDR2: SGDLS, YYNGEE. The CDR3 has 16 residues. V gave up 1 base and J gave up 0 bases; unmatched junction bases: 4. This CDR3 reads CASSVLSGTSTDTQYF. In DNA, the CDR3 is TGTGCCAGCAGCGTACTTAGCGGGACTAGCACAGATACGCAGTATTTT.

The table lists this clone with a few counts. The chain has TRBV7-2 and TRBJ2-7; 7 positions agree with TRBD2. This CDR3 has 17 residues. Germline-derived CDR1 and CDR2 are SGHTA and FQGNSA. V lost 1 base, J lost 2 bases, and 11 bases stayed unmatched. Written as DNA, the CDR3 is TGTGCCAGCAGCTTAGTCGTTGGGGGGGATGGTGCCTACGAGCAGTACTTC. Translating gives CASSLVVGGDGAYEQYF.